These 8 T cell receptor beta chains were sequenced from one sample in a study of shared clonotypes between healthy human individuals (TCRdb year 2020). The receptor library was made with the immunoSEQ multiplex PCR assay. The clones in this table, taken by TCRdb from immuneACCESS, are in-frame only. Not every clone is retained; where verified, under half of the shortfall comes from an unresolved V gene, and the cause of the rest is unknown. The sample contains 950,000 to 1,100,000 clones, about 74% of them found a single time. The ten largest clones add up to approximately 1.5% of the sample. Sequenced: memory CD4+ T cells sorted from blood. Reading the label with the study, this specimen's cell subset or site is: CD45RA-negative fraction. These receptors were obtained from a man between 18 and 35 years old in good health.

This clone showed up many times. In DNA form, the CDR3 reads TGTGCCTCGACCGGGGGCAGGGAAGAGACCCAGTACTTC. It yields the protein CASTGGREETQYF. This chain links TRBV10-3 with TRBJ2-5; TRBD1 or TRBD2 may be the D gene (6 bases each). Looked up from germline, CDR1 is ENHRY and CDR2 is SYGVKD. V lost 11 bases, J lost 3 bases, and 16 bases lay in between. The CDR3 runs 13 residues.

The rearrangement links TRBV2 to TRBJ2-7, with TRBD1 matching over 11 bases. Germline loops: CDR1 SNHLY, CDR2 FYNNEI. With 7 bases clipped from V and 6 bases from J, the junction kept 8 bases outside the gene matches. The CDR3 runs to 14 residues. The DNA of the CDR3 is TGTGCCAGCAACGCGGACAGGGGGCCGCTCGAGCAGTACTTC. It yields the protein CASNADRGPLEQYF.

The V and J genes are TRBV9 and TRBJ2-4, with D possibly being TRBD1 or TRBD2 (5 bases each). The CDR3 runs 16 residues. V gave up 4 bases and J gave up 8 bases, with 22 bases separating them. Germline CDR1 reads SGDLS; CDR2 reads YYNGEE. CDR3 sequence (DNA): TGTGCCAGCAGCCCGGAAGACAGTTACGGCGGGTACATTCAGTACTTC. Amino acids: CASSPEDSYGGYIQYF.

A single count supports this clone. The chain recombines TRBV18 with TRBJ2-7; D not certain. This CDR3 region has 11 residues. The V and J ends lost 5 bases and 4 bases respectively, with 6 bases between them. Germline V gene sequence: CDR1 KGHSH, CDR2 LQKENI. CDR3 protein: CASSSAYEQYF. The CDR3 DNA reads as TGTGCCAGCTCAAGCGCTTACGAGCAGTACTTC.

The chain carries TRBV15 and TRBJ1-2; D remains unclear. Trimming removed 0 bases at V and 8 bases at J, with 7 bases between. The CDR3 spans 12 residues. The germline V gene encodes CDR1 LNHNV and CDR2 YYDKDF (reference sequence). CDR3 amino acids: CATSRDQTGYTF. The DNA of the CDR3 is TGTGCCACCAGCAGAGATCAGACCGGCTACACCTTC.

The V call is TRBV2, the J call TRBJ2-7, with 7 bases that match TRBD1. From germline, CDR1 is SNHLY and CDR2 FYNNEI. The CDR3 contains 14 residues. V lost 6 bases to trimming and J lost 0 bases; unmatched junction nucleotides: 5. The CDR3 DNA reads as TGTGCCAGCAGACAGGGGATCAGCTCCTACGAGCAGTACTTC. This gives the protein CASRQGISSYEQYF. The variable domain in full, with the rest retrieved from reference TRBV2 and TRBJ2-7, is EPEVTQTPSHQVTQMGQEVILRCVPISNHLYFYWYRQILGQKVEFLVSFYNNEISEKSEIFDDQFSVERPDGSNFTLKIRSTKLEDSAMYFCASRQGISSYEQYFGPGTRLTVT.

The V and J genes are TRBV11-1 and TRBJ2-7; 7 bases match TRBD1. Germline lookup yields CDR1 SGHAT and CDR2 FQDESV (reference sequence). The CDR3 has 12 residues. The V segment lost 5 bases and the J segment 5 bases; nucleotides outside the gene matches: 3. The CDR3, as DNA: TGTGCCAGCAGCAGAACAGGGGACGAGCAGTACTTC. Translation gives CASSRTGDEQYF.

This clone was counted at least ten times. The same CDR3 can be traced to other DNA sequences in this sample. The V and J genes are TRBV30 and TRBJ2-5, with D perhaps TRBD1 (5 bases). The CDR3 spans 13 residues. V was cut by 3 bases and J by 1 base, with 9 bases left in between. Germline V gene data show CDR1 as GTSNPN and CDR2 as SVGIG (reference sequence). The CDR3 nucleotides read TGTGCCTGGAGCCGACAGATCCAAGAGACCCAGTACTTC. It codes for CAWSRQIQETQYF.